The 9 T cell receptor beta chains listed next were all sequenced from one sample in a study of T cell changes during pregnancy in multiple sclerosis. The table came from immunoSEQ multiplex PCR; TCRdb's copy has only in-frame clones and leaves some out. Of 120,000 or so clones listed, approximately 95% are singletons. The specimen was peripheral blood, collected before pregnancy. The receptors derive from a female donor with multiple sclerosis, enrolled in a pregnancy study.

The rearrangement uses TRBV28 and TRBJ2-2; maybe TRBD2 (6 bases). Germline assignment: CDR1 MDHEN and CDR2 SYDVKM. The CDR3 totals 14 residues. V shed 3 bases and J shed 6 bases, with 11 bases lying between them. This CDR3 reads CASSFMGGPGELFF. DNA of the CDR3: TGTGCCAGCAGTTTTATGGGGGGTCCCGGGGAGCTGTTTTTT. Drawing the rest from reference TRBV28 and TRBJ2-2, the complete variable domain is DVKVTQSSRYLVKRTGEKVFLECVQDMDHENMFWYRQDPGLGLRLIYFSYDVKMKEKGDIPEGYSVSREKKERFSLILESASTNQTSMYLCASSFMGGPGELFFGEGSRLTVL.

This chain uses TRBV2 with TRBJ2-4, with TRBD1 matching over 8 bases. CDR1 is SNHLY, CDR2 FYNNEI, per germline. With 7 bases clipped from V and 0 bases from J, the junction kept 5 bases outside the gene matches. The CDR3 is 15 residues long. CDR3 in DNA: TGTGCCAGCAACCCAGGACAGGGAGCCAAAAACATTCAGTACTTC. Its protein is CASNPGQGAKNIQYF.

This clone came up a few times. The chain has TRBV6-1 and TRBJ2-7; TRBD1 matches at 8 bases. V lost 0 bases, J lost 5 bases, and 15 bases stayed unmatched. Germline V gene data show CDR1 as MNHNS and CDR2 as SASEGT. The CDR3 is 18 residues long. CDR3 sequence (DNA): TGTGCCAGCAGTGAAGCTCACGTAGTTCAGGGGGCGCAGGACGAGCAGTACTTC. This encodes CASSEAHVVQGAQDEQYF.

The CDR3 region has the DNA TGTGCCAGCTCACCTTCACAGAACTACGAGCAGTACTTC. Its protein product is CASSPSQNYEQYF. J is TRBJ2-7 and V is TRBV18; D gene unclear. The ends were cut back, 3 bases at V and 3 bases at J, with 9 bases in the middle. The CDR3 totals 13 residues. Germline CDR1 and CDR2: KGHSH and LQKENI. Full variable domain (remainder filled in from reference TRBV18 and TRBJ2-7): NAGVMQNPRHLVRRRGQEARLRCSPMKGHSHVYWYRQLPEEGLKFMVYLQKENIIDESGMPKERFSAEFPKEGPSILRIQQVVRGDSAAYFCASSPSQNYEQYFGPGTRLTVT.

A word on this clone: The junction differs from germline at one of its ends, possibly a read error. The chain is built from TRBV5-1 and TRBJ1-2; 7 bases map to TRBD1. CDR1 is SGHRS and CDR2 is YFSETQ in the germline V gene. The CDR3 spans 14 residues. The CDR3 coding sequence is TGCGCCAGCAGCGCCGACAGGGTAGGAAATGGCTACATCTTC. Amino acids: CASSADRVGNGYIF.

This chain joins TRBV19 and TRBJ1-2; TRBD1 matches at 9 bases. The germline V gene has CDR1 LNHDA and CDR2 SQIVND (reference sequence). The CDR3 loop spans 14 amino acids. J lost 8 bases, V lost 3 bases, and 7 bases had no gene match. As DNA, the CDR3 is TGTGCCAGTAGTATCGGGACAGGGAGGTTCGGCTACACCTTC. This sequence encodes CASSIGTGRFGYTF.

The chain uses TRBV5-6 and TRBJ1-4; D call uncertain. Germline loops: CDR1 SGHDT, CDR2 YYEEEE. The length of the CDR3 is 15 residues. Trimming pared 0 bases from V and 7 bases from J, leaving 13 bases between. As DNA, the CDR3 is TGTGCCAGCAGCTTGGTTAGTTTGTCCACTGAAAAACTGTTTTTT. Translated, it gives CASSLVSLSTEKLFF. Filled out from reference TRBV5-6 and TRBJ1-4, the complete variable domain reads DAGVTQSPTHLIKTRGQQVTLRCSPKSGHDTVSWYQQALGQGPQFIFQYYEEEERQRGNFPDRFSGHQFPNYSSELNVNALLLGDSALYLCASSLVSLSTEKLFFGSGTQLSVL.

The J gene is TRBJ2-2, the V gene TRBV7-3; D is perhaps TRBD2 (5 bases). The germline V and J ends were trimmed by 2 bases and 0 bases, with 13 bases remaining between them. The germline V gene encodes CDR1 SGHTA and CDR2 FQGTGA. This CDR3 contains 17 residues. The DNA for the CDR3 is TGTGCCAGCAGCTTAGTGGGGAGCGCGGCGAACACCGGGGAGCTGTTTTTT. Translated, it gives CASSLVGSAANTGELFF.

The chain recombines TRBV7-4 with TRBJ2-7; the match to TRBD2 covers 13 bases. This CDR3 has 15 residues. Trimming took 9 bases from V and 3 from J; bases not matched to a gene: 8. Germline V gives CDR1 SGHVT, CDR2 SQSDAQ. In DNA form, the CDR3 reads TGTGCCAGTACTAGCGGGAGGGCCGAATACTACGAGCAGTACTTC. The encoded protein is CASTSGRAEYYEQYF.